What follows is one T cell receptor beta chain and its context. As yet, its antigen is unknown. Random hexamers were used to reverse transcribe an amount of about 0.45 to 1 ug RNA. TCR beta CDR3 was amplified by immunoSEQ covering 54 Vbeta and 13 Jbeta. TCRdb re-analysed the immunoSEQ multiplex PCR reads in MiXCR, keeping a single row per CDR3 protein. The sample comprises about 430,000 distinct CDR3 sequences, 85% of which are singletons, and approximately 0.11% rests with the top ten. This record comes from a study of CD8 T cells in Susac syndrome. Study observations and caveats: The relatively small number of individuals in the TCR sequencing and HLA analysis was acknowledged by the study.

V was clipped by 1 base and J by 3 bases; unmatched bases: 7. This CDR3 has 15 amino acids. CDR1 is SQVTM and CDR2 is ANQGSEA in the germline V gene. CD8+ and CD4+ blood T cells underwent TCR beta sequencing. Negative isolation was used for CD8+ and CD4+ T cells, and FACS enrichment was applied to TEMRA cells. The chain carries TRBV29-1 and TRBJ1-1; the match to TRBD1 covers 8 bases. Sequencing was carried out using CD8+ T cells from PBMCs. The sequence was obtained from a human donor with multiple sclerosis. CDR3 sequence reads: CSVEASDREYTEAFF. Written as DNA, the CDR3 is TGCAGCGTTGAAGCCTCGGACAGGGAATACACTGAAGCTTTCTTT.